This T cell receptor (beta chain) was observed in a study of identical twins. In regard to this clonotype: No antigen is known for it.

General observations from the study: Researchers caution that invariant MAIT and iNKT cells could partly confound zero-insertion analyses.

One entry per CDR3 protein, called by TCRdb with MiXCR from the 5' RACE reads. The data hold about 330,000 distinct CDR3 sequences, with roughly an eighth observed a single time. CDR1 and CDR2 (germline): SGDLS, YYNGEE. The CDR3 has 17 amino acids. The V segment lost 0 bases and the J segment 0 bases; nucleotides outside the gene matches: 7. The same data also contributed to another study, on yellow fever vaccine responses in identical twins.

Sequenced material: CD8+ T cells sorted from blood. This chain uses TRBV9 with TRBJ2-7; 9 nucleotides line up with TRBD2. The clonotype comes from a woman younger than 35 in good health. The CDR3 DNA follows: TGTGCCAGCAGCGTAGATGGTAGCGGGAGTAGCTCCTACGAGCAGTACTTC. Its translation is CASSVDGSGSSSYEQYF.